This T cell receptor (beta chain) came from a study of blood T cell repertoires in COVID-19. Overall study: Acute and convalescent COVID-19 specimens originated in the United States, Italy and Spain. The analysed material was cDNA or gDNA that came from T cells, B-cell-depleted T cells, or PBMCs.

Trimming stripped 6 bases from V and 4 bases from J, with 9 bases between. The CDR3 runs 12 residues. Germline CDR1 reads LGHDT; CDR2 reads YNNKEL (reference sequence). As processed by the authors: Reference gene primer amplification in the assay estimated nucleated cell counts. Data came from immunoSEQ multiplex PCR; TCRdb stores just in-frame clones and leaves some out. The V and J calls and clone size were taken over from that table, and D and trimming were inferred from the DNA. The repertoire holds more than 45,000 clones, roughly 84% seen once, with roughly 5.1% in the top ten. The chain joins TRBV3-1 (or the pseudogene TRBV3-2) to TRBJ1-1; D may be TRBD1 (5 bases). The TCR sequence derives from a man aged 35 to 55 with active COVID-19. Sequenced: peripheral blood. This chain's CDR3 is CASSGGGTEAFF. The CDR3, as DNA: TGTGCCAGCAGTGGGGGAGGCACTGAAGCTTTCTTT.